This T cell receptor (beta chain) was identified during a study of shared clonotypes between healthy human individuals. The V end lost 8 bases, the J end lost 0 bases, and 11 bases lay between the germline ends. Germline V CDR1 and CDR2: GTSNPN, SVGIG (reference sequence). The CDR3 has 13 amino acids. TCRdb keeps only in-frame clones here, not all; method: immunoSEQ multiplex PCR. The sample includes some 500,000 clones, 90% to 96% of them seen just once. This TCR was recovered from a woman in her twenties or thirties in good health. The chain couples TRBV30 to TRBJ1-3; D possibly corresponds to TRBD1 (6 bases). Material: naive CD4+ T cells sorted from blood. Stated subset: CD45RA+ positively selected. The CDR3 DNA reads as TGTGCCGCCTGGACAGTCTCTGGAAACACCATATATTTT. Its translation is CAAWTVSGNTIYF.